These T cell receptor beta chains were read from a single sample in a study of brain metastases from non-small cell lung cancer. Produced via immunoSEQ multiplex PCR; TCRdb's table is partial and in-frame only. The sample lists about 4,500 clones; almost 85% were seen once. Material for sequencing was primary lung tumor tissue. The receptors here all came from a donor at least 40 years old with non-small cell lung cancer. The CDR3 runs from the conserved cysteine through the conserved F or W. The D gene is left open where the match is weak. Clone size is given for some rows only: seen once, a few or many times, or a class if the clone is expanded.

V gene	J gene	clone size	D gene	CDR3 protein	CDR3 DNA
TRBV18	TRBJ1-4	-	-	CASSREAGEKLFF	TGTGCCAGCTCACGGGAAGCTGGGGAAAAACTGTTTTTT
TRBV3-1/TRBV3-2	TRBJ1-1	-	-	CASSQTGTEAFF	TGTGCCAGCAGCCAAACCGGCACTGAAGCTTTCTTT
TRBV30	TRBJ1-2	-	-	CAWSPWDYGYTF	TGTGCCTGGAGCCCTTGGGACTATGGCTACACCTTT
TRBV28	TRBJ2-6	-	-	CASTGQISGANVLTF	TGTGCCAGCACGGGACAAATATCTGGGGCCAACGTCCTGACTTTC
TRBV28	TRBJ2-7	-	TRBD1	CAGAGGQGVYEQYF	TGTGCCGGTGCGGGGGGACAGGGGGTGTACGAGCAGTACTTC
TRBV4-2	TRBJ1-2	-	-	CASSQDTSVGYTF	TGTGCCAGCAGCCAAGACACCTCCGTAGGCTACACCTTC
TRBV5-1	TRBJ2-2	-	-	CASTLGGSNTGELFF	TGCGCCAGCACACTTGGAGGGTCGAACACCGGGGAGCTGTTTTTT
TRBV5-1	TRBJ1-1	-	-	CASMGNRGAFF	TGCGCCAGCATGGGCAACCGGGGAGCTTTCTTT
TRBV3-1/TRBV3-2	TRBJ2-5	-	-	CASSQESGGTQYF	TGTGCCAGCAGCCAAGAATCTGGCGGGACCCAGTACTTC
TRBV6-2/TRBV6-3	TRBJ2-7	-	-	CASSYSLGYEQYF	TGTGCCAGCAGTTACTCCCTAGGCTACGAGCAGTACTTC
TRBV19	TRBJ2-2	-	-	CASTRGDIGELFF	TGTGCCAGTACCAGGGGGGATATCGGGGAGCTGTTTTTT
TRBV29-1	TRBJ2-1	-	TRBD2	CSVEISGRATDEQFF	TGCAGCGTTGAAATTAGCGGGAGGGCCACCGATGAGCAGTTCTTC
TRBV18	TRBJ2-7	-	-	CASSLEEEQYF	TGTGCCAGCTCATTGGAGGAGGAGCAGTACTTC
TRBV28	TRBJ1-6	-	-	CASAGSSYNSPLHF	TGTGCCAGCGCAGGGAGCTCCTATAATTCACCCCTCCACTTT
TRBV28	TRBJ1-4	-	-	CASRGSLNEKLFF	TGTGCCAGCAGGGGCAGCCTTAATGAAAAACTGTTTTTT
TRBV28	TRBJ2-5	-	TRBD1	CASSFSSGTGGLETQYF	TGTGCCAGCAGTTTCTCCTCCGGGACAGGGGGCTTAGAGACCCAGTACTTC
TRBV5-1	TRBJ2-5	-	-	CASTLGRTGETQYF	TGCGCCAGCACCCTGGGACGGACGGGAGAGACCCAGTACTTC
TRBV19	TRBJ1-1	-	TRBD1	CASSSTGDTEAFF	TGTGCCAGTAGTTCTACAGGGGACACTGAAGCTTTCTTT
TRBV7-2	TRBJ2-5	-	-	CASSLVNQIQETQYF	TGTGCCAGCAGCTTAGTGAACCAGATACAAGAGACCCAGTACTTC
TRBV6-5	TRBJ1-5	-	-	CASSYNEGKFHQPQHF	TGTGCCAGCAGTTACAACGAGGGCAAGTTCCATCAGCCCCAGCATTTT
TRBV28	TRBJ2-1	-	-	CASSYPPGSPSNEQFF	TGTGCCAGCAGTTACCCCCCCGGCAGCCCTTCCAATGAGCAGTTCTTC
TRBV7-3	TRBJ2-1	-	TRBD2	CASSIGLAGGLNEQFF	TGTGCCAGCAGCATCGGACTAGCGGGAGGGCTGAATGAGCAGTTCTTC
TRBV28	TRBJ1-1	-	-	CASSLGGGGAFF	TGTGCCAGCAGTTTGGGCGGCGGGGGCGCTTTCTTT
TRBV4-1	TRBJ2-7	-	-	CASSQDSSYEQYF	TGCGCCAGCAGCCAAGACAGCTCCTACGAGCAGTACTTC
TRBV7-6	TRBJ1-6	-	-	CASSPRDTPSSYNSPLHF	TGTGCCAGCAGCCCAAGGGACACCCCGAGCTCCTATAATTCACCCCTCCACTTT
TRBV15	TRBJ1-6	-	-	CATSARDTKNSPLHF	TGTGCCACCAGCGCCCGGGACACCAAAAATTCACCCCTCCACTTT
TRBV20-1	TRBJ1-1	-	-	CSASLYDTEAFF	TGCAGTGCTAGTCTATACGACACTGAAGCTTTCTTT
TRBV2	TRBJ2-3	-	TRBD2	CARGSGSGLAGGYSGDTQYF	TGTGCCAGAGGATCAGGGTCGGGACTAGCGGGAGGATATTCGGGAGATACGCAGTATTTT
TRBV15	TRBJ1-4	-	-	CATSRDSGENEKLFF	TGTGCCACCAGCAGAGATTCAGGGGAAAATGAAAAACTGTTTTTT
TRBV7-3	TRBJ2-1	-	TRBD2	CASSRTARGAFRSEQFF	TGTGCCAGCAGTCGAACCGCGCGGGGGGCGTTTAGAAGTGAGCAGTTCTTC
TRBV3-1/TRBV3-2	TRBJ1-2	-	-	CASSQGPGYGYTF	TGTGCCAGCAGCCAAGGGCCTGGCTATGGCTACACCTTC
TRBV5-1	TRBJ1-1	-	-	CASGRREGGNTEAFF	TGCGCCAGCGGCCGGCGTGAAGGGGGGAACACTGAAGCTTTCTTT
TRBV28	TRBJ2-5	once	TRBD2	CASSHGTRQETQYF	TGTGCCAGCAGTCATGGGACTAGGCAAGAGACCCAGTACTTC
TRBV3-1/TRBV3-2	TRBJ1-1	once	-	CASSQPPITEAFF	TGTGCCAGCAGCCAACCTCCTATCACTGAAGCTTTCTTT
TRBV18	TRBJ1-1	-	-	CASPPERGTEAFF	TGTGCCAGCCCCCCAGAAAGGGGCACTGAAGCTTTCTTT
TRBV7-2	TRBJ2-3	few	TRBD2	CASAGWTSGSNTQYF	TGTGCCAGCGCAGGGTGGACTAGCGGGAGTAATACGCAGTATTTT
TRBV30	TRBJ1-6	-	-	CAWSDLGSSYNSPLHF	TGTGCCTGGTCTGATCTCGGGAGCTCCTATAATTCACCCCTCCACTTT
TRBV3-1/TRBV3-2	TRBJ2-5	large	TRBD2	CASSPRRAGEETQYF	TGTGCCAGCAGCCCTCGCAGGGCGGGAGAGGAGACCCAGTACTTC
TRBV21-1	TRBJ1-5	-	-	CASRKWLAHWHHQPQHF	TGTGCCAGCAGAAAATGGTTAGCACATTGGCATCATCAGCCCCAGCATTTT
TRBV10-2	TRBJ1-2	-	-	CASSDGRNNYGYTF	TGCGCCAGCAGTGATGGACGGAATAACTATGGCTACACCTTC
TRBV21-1	TRBJ2-4	-	-	CASRDLGENIQYF	TGTGCCAGCAGAGATCTGGGGGAAAACATTCAGTACTTC
TRBV27	TRBJ2-3	-	-	CATSRRVGLTTTDTQYF	TGTGCCACCAGCAGGCGCGTGGGTCTAACAACTACAGATACGCAGTATTTT
TRBV19	TRBJ1-1	-	-	CASSPSVLNTEAFF	TGTGCCAGTAGTCCATCGGTATTGAACACTGAAGCTTTCTTT
TRBV7-2	TRBJ2-3	once	-	CASSPRSQGTDTQYF	TGTGCCAGCAGCCCTCGATCGCAGGGGACAGATACGCAGTATTTT
TRBV12-5	TRBJ2-1	-	-	CASGPPGPGNEQFF	TGTGCTAGTGGTCCGCCCGGTCCGGGAAATGAGCAGTTCTTC
TRBV5-4	TRBJ1-1	-	TRBD1	CASSLANDRVTEAFF	TGTGCCAGCAGCTTGGCAAACGACAGGGTCACTGAAGCTTTCTTT
TRBV6-5	TRBJ1-3	-	-	CASSYSGLDSGNTIYF	TGTGCCAGCAGTTATAGCGGATTGGACTCTGGAAACACCATATATTTT
TRBV5-1	TRBJ2-5	-	TRBD2	CASSLNSGSAETQYF	TGCGCCAGCAGCTTGAATAGCGGGAGCGCGGAGACCCAGTACTTC
TRBV10-3	TRBJ1-6	-	-	CATRDNLNSPLHF	TGTGCCACCAGGGACAACCTAAATTCACCCCTCCACTTT
TRBV6-5	TRBJ2-7	-	-	CASSQLSYGPYEQYF	TGTGCCAGCAGCCAATTAAGTTATGGCCCTTACGAGCAGTACTTC
TRBV6-5	TRBJ2-2	-	TRBD2	CASSSGLAGVTGELFF	TGTGCCAGCAGTTCCGGACTAGCGGGAGTCACCGGGGAGCTGTTTTTT
TRBV15	TRBJ2-7	once	TRBD2	CATSGTSGRSEQYF	TGTGCCACCAGCGGGACTAGCGGGAGAAGCGAGCAGTACTTC
TRBV10-1	TRBJ2-7	-	-	CASRSYEQYF	TGCGCATCCCGCTCCTACGAGCAGTACTTC
TRBV20-1	TRBJ2-7	-	TRBD2	CSASPRSSGSGYEQYF	TGCAGTGCTAGTCCGAGGTCGAGCGGGAGTGGCTACGAGCAGTACTTC
TRBV27	TRBJ1-5	few	TRBD1	CASSFAGQNQPQHF	TGTGCCAGCAGTTTTGCGGGACAGAATCAGCCCCAGCATTTT
TRBV4-1	TRBJ1-3	-	-	CASSPTTALTGNTIYF	TGCGCCAGCAGCCCAACGACCGCGCTGACGGGAAACACCATATATTTT
TRBV19	TRBJ2-7	-	TRBD2	CASSIGGTSGAYEQYF	TGTGCCAGTAGTATAGGGGGGACTAGCGGCGCCTACGAGCAGTACTTC
TRBV28	TRBJ1-5	-	-	CASSQRGGYSNQPQHF	TGTGCCAGCAGTCAAAGGGGGGGCTATAGCAATCAGCCCCAGCATTTT
TRBV6-5	TRBJ1-6	-	-	CASRQGRNSPLHF	TGTGCCAGCAGGCAGGGGCGAAATTCACCCCTCCACTTT